This T cell receptor (beta chain) was profiled in a study of cytomegalovirus exposure and HLA in healthy donors. Notes on the study in general: Many donors shared some public TCRs, even though most TCR sequences were rare.

The germline gives CDR1 SGHTA, CDR2 FQGNSA. The length of the CDR3 is 15 residues. J lost 5 bases, V lost 1 base, and 3 bases had no gene match. The study ran its PCR with 60 Vbeta and 13 Jbeta primers. Authors' methods: A follow-up analysis tallied 70 million to 80 million unique TCR beta chains, about 11 million shared. The protocol was immunoSEQ multiplex PCR, while the TCRdb copy is restricted to in-frame clones and leaves out a portion. The V and J calls and the clone size are those of that table, but D and trimming were determined from the DNA. Of over 150,000 clones in the sample, 60% to 80% were seen once. In the case of this clone: Its antigen remains unidentified.

This clonotype was sampled from a man younger than 45 in good health and CMV-seropositive. The chain combines TRBV7-2 with TRBJ2-5; 11 bases line up with TRBD1. What was sequenced was PBMCs. The CDR3 is CASSLVGDRGETQYF. The CDR3 nucleotides read TGTGCCAGCAGCTTAGTAGGGGACAGGGGGGAGACCCAGTACTTC.